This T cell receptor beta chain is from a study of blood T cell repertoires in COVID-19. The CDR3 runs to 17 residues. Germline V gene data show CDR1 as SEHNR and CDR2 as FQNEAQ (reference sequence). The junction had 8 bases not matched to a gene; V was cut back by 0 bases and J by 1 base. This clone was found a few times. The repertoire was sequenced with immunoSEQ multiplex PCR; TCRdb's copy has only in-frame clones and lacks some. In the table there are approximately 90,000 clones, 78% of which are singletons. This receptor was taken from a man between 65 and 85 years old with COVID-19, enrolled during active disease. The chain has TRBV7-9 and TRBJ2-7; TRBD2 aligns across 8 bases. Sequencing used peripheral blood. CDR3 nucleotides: TGTGCCAGCAGCTTAGCGAGAGGAGCGGGAGTATCCTACGAGCAGTACTTC. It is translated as CASSLARGAGVSYEQYF.